These T cell receptor beta chains were read from a single sample in a study of T cell responses to AZD1222 COVID-19 vaccine. Sequencing used immunoSEQ multiplex PCR; TCRdb keeps in-frame clones, though not all of them. This table has about 86,000 clones, nearly 90% appearing once. Specimen: peripheral blood, collected on day 0 of AZD1222 vaccination. The receptors were gathered from an adult in good health. Both conserved end residues are part of each CDR3. Each record gives: clone size, D gene, J gene, V gene, CDR3 DNA, CDR3 protein. A D gene is named only where the DNA matches it firmly. Clone size appears in some rows only: once, few, many, or a class for an expanded clone.

NA	NA	TRBJ2-5	TRBV7-2	TGTGCCAGCAGCTACGGGCTCCAAGAGACCCAGTACTTC	CASSYGLQETQYF
NA	TRBD1	TRBJ2-7	TRBV7-8	TGTGCCAGCAGCTACGGAGCGGGACAGGGGTCCTACGAGCAGTACTTC	CASSYGAGQGSYEQYF
few	NA	TRBJ2-5	TRBV2	TGTGCCAGCAGTGAAGGTCTGGGTTGGGAGACCCAGTACTTC	CASSEGLGWETQYF
NA	NA	TRBJ1-3	TRBV21-1	TGTGCCAGCAAGGGATTTCGGGGTCGCCCTGGAAACACCATATATTTT	CASKGFRGRPGNTIYF
NA	NA	TRBJ1-2	TRBV4-2	TGTGCCAGCAGCCAACCGGGGGCGAATGCGGATGGCTACACCTTC	CASSQPGANADGYTF
NA	NA	TRBJ1-4	TRBV20-1	TGCAGTGCTGCAGGGAGGCGGGAACTGTTTTTT	CSAAGRRELFF
NA	TRBD1	TRBJ1-2	TRBV7-2	TGTGCCAGCAGCTTAGTGGGGACAGTCCTCTATGGCTACACCTTC	CASSLVGTVLYGYTF
NA	NA	TRBJ2-7	TRBV9	TGTGCCAGCAGCCCACTCGTGGACCACTCCTACGAGCAGTACTTC	CASSPLVDHSYEQYF
NA	TRBD1	TRBJ2-7	TRBV4-1	TGCGCCAGCAGCCAAGAAAGGGGGCAGGGTTCCTACGAGCAGTACTTC	CASSQERGQGSYEQYF
NA	TRBD2	TRBJ2-7	TRBV19	TGTGCCAGTAGTATGAAACTAGCGGGAGGTTACGAGCAGTACTTC	CASSMKLAGGYEQYF
NA	NA	TRBJ1-5	TRBV19	TGTGCCAGTAAGGACGGGGGCAATCAGCCCCAGCATTTT	CASKDGGNQPQHF
NA	NA	TRBJ1-1	TRBV5-6	TGTGCCAGCAGCTTGGTCGTGTTGAACACTGAAGCTTTCTTT	CASSLVVLNTEAFF
NA	NA	TRBJ1-3	TRBV6-5	TGTGCCAGCACCAGGACCGGGCTTGGAAACACCATATATTTT	CASTRTGLGNTIYF
few	NA	TRBJ1-1	TRBV28	TGTGCCAGCAGTTTTTTGTTCCTAGGGGGTGGCACTGAAGCTTTCTTT	CASSFLFLGGGTEAFF
once	TRBD2	TRBJ2-1	TRBV7-3	TGTGCCAGCAGCCGTCTAGCGGGTGGGCGCAATGAGCAGTTCTTC	CASSRLAGGRNEQFF
many	NA	TRBJ1-3	TRBV9	TGTGCCAGCAGCGAGGGGCAACTCCCCACCATATATTTT	CASSEGQLPTIYF
NA	NA	TRBJ1-4	TRBV27	TGTGCCAGCAGGGACCGGAATGAAAAACTGTTTTTT	CASRDRNEKLFF
NA	NA	TRBJ1-2	TRBV7-8	TGTGCCAGCAGCTTAGCACGGGAATATGGCTACACCTTC	CASSLAREYGYTF
few	NA	TRBJ1-2	TRBV7-9	TGTGCCAGCAGCTTAGCCGGACAGTCTGATGGCTACACCTTC	CASSLAGQSDGYTF
once	TRBD2	TRBJ2-7	TRBV3-1/TRBV3-2	TGTGCCAGCAGCCTGCCGGGAGGGACTAGCGTACGCGAGCAGTACTTC	CASSLPGGTSVREQYF
NA	TRBD1	TRBJ2-7	TRBV28	TGTGCCAGCAGTTTATCAGGGGGCCGGACCTACGAGCAGTACTTC	CASSLSGGRTYEQYF
NA	TRBD1	TRBJ1-4	TRBV5-1	TGCGCCAGCAGCCCAGGGACAGCCAAGGGTGAAAAACTGTTTTTT	CASSPGTAKGEKLFF
NA	TRBD2	TRBJ2-3	TRBV27	TGTGCCAGCAGCACTAGCGGGAGTCTAGATACGCAGTATTTT	CASSTSGSLDTQYF
NA	NA	TRBJ2-3	TRBV4-2	TGTGCCAGCAGCCAAGCCGGGCTAGCGAACACAGATACGCAGTATTTT	CASSQAGLANTDTQYF
NA	TRBD1	TRBJ1-6	TRBV3-1/TRBV3-2	TGTGCCAGCAGCCAAGTGACAGGGTACTCACCCCTCCACTTT	CASSQVTGYSPLHF